What follows are 11 T cell receptor beta chains derived from one specimen sequenced in a study of blood T cell repertoires in COVID-19. The table came from immunoSEQ multiplex PCR; TCRdb's copy has only in-frame clones and leaves some out. The sample holds approximately 130,000 clones, roughly 71% seen once. Sequenced: peripheral blood. The origin of the receptors is a man older than 75 with acute or convalescent COVID-19.

This rearrangement joins TRBV6-5 to TRBJ2-3; a possible D gene is TRBD1 (5 bases). The V end was cut by 2 bases, the J end by 2 bases, with 14 bases between. CDR3 length: 16 residues. Germline CDR1 MNHEY, CDR2 SVGAGI. CDR3 in DNA: TGTGCCAGCAGTTACAGCCGTCAGGGAACCACAGATACGCAGTATTTT. Amino acid sequence: CASSYSRQGTTDTQYF.

The chain links TRBV2 to TRBJ2-5; a possible D gene is TRBD2 (7 bases). Germline V CDR1 and CDR2: SNHLY, FYNNEI. With 3 bases removed from V and 5 bases from J, the gap between germline ends came to 16 bases. The CDR3 is 15 residues long. The CDR3: CASSESGGAGETQYF. CDR3 in DNA: TGTGCCAGCAGTGAGTCGGGGGGCGCGGGTGAGACCCAGTACTTC.

The chain couples TRBV6-1 to TRBJ2-5, with 7 bases matching TRBD1. The CDR3 runs 12 residues. From germline, CDR1 is MNHNS and CDR2 SASEGT. V shed 2 bases, J shed 10 bases, and the junction held 4 bases outside the gene matches. CDR3 amino acids: CASSENRGHQYF. CDR3 sequence (DNA): TGTGCCAGCAGTGAAAACAGGGGCCACCAGTACTTC.

The chain links TRBV18 to TRBJ2-3, with 11 bases fitting TRBD1. CDR3 length: 16 amino acids. Germline values: CDR1 KGHSH, CDR2 LQKENI. V trimming: 3 bases; J trimming: 3 bases; junction bases outside the gene matches: 5. DNA for the CDR3: TGTGCCAGCTCACCCGGGACAGGGGGGAGGACAGATACGCAGTATTTT. It is translated as CASSPGTGGRTDTQYF.

The chain has TRBV5-1 and TRBJ2-2, with 9 bases fitting TRBD2. From germline, CDR1 is SGHRS and CDR2 YFSETQ. V lost 4 bases to trimming and J lost 4 bases; unmatched junction nucleotides: 5. The CDR3 runs 15 residues. CDR3 loop: CASSGSGGPTGELFF. The CDR3 DNA reads TGCGCCAGCAGCGGTAGCGGGGGCCCCACCGGGGAGCTGTTTTTT.

The chain couples TRBV5-1 to TRBJ1-3, with 9 bases matching TRBD1. Unmatched junction bases numbered 3, after V lost 0 bases and J lost 2 bases. The CDR3 totals 16 residues. Germline V lookup: CDR1 SGHRS, CDR2 YFSETQ. The CDR3 sequence: CASSLDRGLAGNTIYF. CDR3 coding DNA: TGCGCCAGCAGCTTGGACAGGGGGCTTGCTGGAAACACCATATATTTT.

This sequence joins TRBV5-1 and TRBJ2-7; the match to TRBD1 covers 9 bases. The CDR3 is made up of 15 amino acids. The junction had 7 bases not matched to a gene; V was cut back by 1 base and J by 5 bases. Germline CDR1 is SGHRS and CDR2 is YFSETQ. The CDR3 DNA reads TGCGCCAGCAGCTTGACAGGACAGGGGTTCCACGAGCAGTACTTC. It codes for CASSLTGQGFHEQYF.

The chain carries TRBV5-6 and TRBJ2-7, with D maybe TRBD1 (6 bases). Trimming pared 4 bases from V and 4 bases from J, leaving 18 bases between. Germline CDR1 and CDR2: SGHDT and YYEEEE. CDR3 length: 15 amino acids. For the CDR3, the DNA is TGTGCCAGCAGCCCTGGAGCAGGGGCCCAATACGAGCAGTACTTC. Its translation is CASSPGAGAQYEQYF.

The CDR3 protein is CASSLSGIYGYTF. In DNA, the CDR3 is TGTGCCAGCAGTTTATCAGGGATCTATGGCTACACCTTC. The rearrangement uses TRBV28 and TRBJ1-2, with D perhaps matching TRBD1 (5 bases). There are 13 residues in the CDR3. V lost 1 base to trimming and J lost 4 bases, with 7 bases between them. Germline V gene sequence: CDR1 MDHEN, CDR2 SYDVKM.

The chain joins TRBV11-3 to TRBJ1-6; D is unclear. In germline, CDR1 is SGHNT, CDR2 YENEEA. There are 12 residues in the CDR3. With 5 bases removed from V and 14 bases from J, the gap between germline ends came to 13 bases. The CDR3 sequence: CASSLDTSALHF. CDR3 DNA: TGTGCCAGCAGCCTTGATACGTCGGCCCTCCACTTT.

This chain connects TRBV7-8 to TRBJ1-4; D is possibly TRBD1 (5 bases). The CDR3 runs 15 residues. CDR1 is SGHVS, CDR2 FQNEAQ, per germline. V was shortened by 5 bases and J by 2 bases, with 12 bases between the two germline ends. The CDR3 region has the DNA TGTGCCAGCAGCGCCAGGGAAAGGACTAATGAAAAACTGTTTTTT. This encodes CASSARERTNEKLFF.